The 21 T cell receptor beta chains listed next were all sequenced from one sample in a study of beta chain features in type 1 diabetes. Of the isolated RNA, all was reverse transcribed, and so the sequenced material was expressed TCRB transcripts. Generated by immunoSEQ multiplex PCR, the TCRdb table keeps only in-frame clones and is missing some. Of under 500,000 clones detected, approximately 28% appear once; the ten largest clones hold almost 0.065%. The sample taken for sequencing was naive CD4+ T cells from blood. These TCRs come from a man between 18 and 29 years old in good health.

This clone turned up a few times. The V gene is TRBV27, the J gene TRBJ2-7; TRBD1 agrees at 8 bases. The J segment lost 4 bases and the V segment lost 6 bases, leaving 8 bases of the junction unmatched. Looked up from germline, CDR1 is MNHEY and CDR2 is SMNVEV (reference sequence). The CDR3 is 14 amino acids. The CDR3 DNA reads as TGTGCCAGCAGATTTGGACAGGGTCTGTACGAGCAGTACTTC. The encoded protein is CASRFGQGLYEQYF.

This chain links TRBV7-9 with TRBJ2-7; 7 nucleotides line up with TRBD2. CDR1 is SEHNR and CDR2 is FQNEAQ in the germline V gene (reference sequence). This CDR3 is built from 14 residues. The J segment lost 1 base and the V segment lost 6 bases, leaving 6 bases of the junction unmatched. CDR3 loop: CASRPSGKSYEQYF. CDR3 sequence (DNA): TGTGCCAGCAGGCCGAGCGGGAAGTCCTACGAGCAGTACTTC.

This clone occurred a few times. The chain employs TRBV29-1 and TRBJ2-7; TRBD2 might be the D (5 bases). V lost 4 bases to trimming and J lost 4 bases, with 20 bases between them. Per germline, CDR1 SQVTM and CDR2 ANQGSEA. There are 15 residues in the CDR3. CDR3 sequence: CSVARAAGTRYEQYF. In DNA, the CDR3 is TGCAGCGTTGCCCGAGCGGCAGGTACAAGGTACGAGCAGTACTTC.

The chain recombines TRBV4-2 with TRBJ2-1; possibly TRBD1 or TRBD2 for D (5 bases each). This CDR3 has 13 residues. The germline CDR1 and CDR2 sequences are LGHNA and YNFKEQ. Trimming shortened V by 4 bases and J by 6 bases, and 10 bases separated the two germline ends. Here the CDR3 DNA reads TGTGCCAGCAGCCTTGGGACCGTCAATGAGCAGTTCTTC. It specifies CASSLGTVNEQFF.

The chain uses TRBV6-5 and TRBJ2-7; 7 nucleotides align to TRBD1. Trimming cost V 6 bases and J 3 bases; bases outside gene matches: 8. The CDR3 has 14 residues. CDR1 and CDR2 from the germline V gene are MNHEY and SVGAGI. For the CDR3, the DNA is TGTGCCAGCAGCCGGGACAGCCAAAACTACGAGCAGTACTTC. It is translated as CASSRDSQNYEQYF.

This clone was counted a few times. The V call is TRBV30, the J call TRBJ1-2; 10 nucleotides agree with TRBD1. Per germline, CDR1 GTSNPN and CDR2 SVGIG (reference sequence). The CDR3 runs to 14 residues. V shed 3 bases and J 3 bases; nucleotides not matched to a gene: 4. The CDR3 region has the DNA TGTGCCTGGAGAGACAGGGGGCCATACTATGGCTACACCTTC. This sequence encodes CAWRDRGPYYGYTF.

The gene calls are TRBV5-4 and TRBJ2-7; TRBD1 matches 10 bases. The CDR3 is 14 residues long. The germline V gene has CDR1 SGHNT and CDR2 YYREEE (reference sequence). V lost 3 bases, J lost 3 bases, and 3 bases stayed unmatched. CDR3 in DNA: TGTGCCAGCAGCTCCGGGACAGGGGACTACGAGCAGTACTTC. Translation: CASSSGTGDYEQYF.

The CDR3 is CAWSVWTRRFGMNTEAFF. The DNA of the CDR3 is TGTGCCTGGAGTGTATGGACTCGGCGATTCGGGATGAACACTGAAGCTTTCTTT. The chain has TRBV30 and TRBJ1-1; D remains ambiguous. In germline, CDR1 is GTSNPN, CDR2 SVGIG (reference sequence). This CDR3 comprises 18 residues. Trimming took off 0 bases at V and 0 bases at J, with 20 bases between the two ends. Variable domain in full (rest from reference TRBV30 and TRBJ1-1): SQTIHQWPATLVQPVGSPLSLECTVEGTSNPNLYWYRQAAGRGLQLLFYSVGIGQISSEVPQNLSASRPQDRQFILSSKKLLLSDSGFYLCAWSVWTRRFGMNTEAFFGQGTRLTVV.

The CDR3 DNA follows: TGTGCCAGCAGTTCTGCCGGGACAGGGCGGGTCGGGGAGCTGTTTTTT. Translating it yields CASSSAGTGRVGELFF. The chain has TRBV6-5 and TRBJ2-2; TRBD1 agrees at 9 bases. V lost 4 bases to trimming and J lost 7 bases; unmatched junction nucleotides: 10. The germline V gene has CDR1 MNHEY and CDR2 SVGAGI. The length of the CDR3 is 16 residues.

This clone turned up a few times. The J gene is TRBJ2-1, the V gene TRBV29-1; tentative D call: TRBD2 (6 bases). The CDR3 is 15 residues long. Germline loops: CDR1 SQVTM, CDR2 ANQGSEA. V lost 6 bases and J lost 0, with 15 bases in between. The CDR3 region has the DNA TGCAGCGTATTCGGCGGGACGAGCTCCTACAATGAGCAGTTCTTC. Translated, it gives CSVFGGTSSYNEQFF.

This clone was seen more than once but under ten times. The J gene is TRBJ2-1, the V gene TRBV7-2; 11 bases are shared with TRBD2. The length of the CDR3 is 15 residues. V gave up 5 bases and J gave up 3 bases; unmatched junction bases: 3. The germline V gene has CDR1 SGHTA and CDR2 FQGNSA. The CDR3, as DNA: TGTGCCAGCAGCAATAGCGGGAGGGTCTACAATGAGCAGTTCTTC. Its translation: CASSNSGRVYNEQFF.

This clone came up a few times. The chain joins TRBV5-1 to TRBJ2-5; D is possibly TRBD2 (5 bases). The CDR3 covers 14 residues. Germline V gene sequence: CDR1 SGHRS, CDR2 YFSETQ. Trimming took off 2 bases at V and 3 bases at J, with 11 bases between the two ends. As DNA, the CDR3 is TGCGCCAGCAGCTTCCTAGCTGCAGAAGAGACCCAGTACTTC. This codes for CASSFLAAEETQYF.

This clone was seen only a few times. The chain recombines TRBV4-1 with TRBJ2-3; D is ambiguous. This CDR3 has 14 residues. V dropped 0 bases and J dropped 6 bases, with 10 bases sitting between them. Germline CDR1 MGHRA, CDR2 YSYEKL. Written as DNA, the CDR3 is TGCGCCAGCAGCCAAGATACGCCCGGCGATACGCAGTATTTT. It codes for CASSQDTPGDTQYF.

The chain joins TRBV18 to TRBJ2-1; D gene ambiguous. The CDR3 spans 15 residues. CDR1 and CDR2 from the germline V gene are KGHSH and LQKENI. Trimming stripped 2 bases from V and 0 bases from J, with 8 bases between. The DNA for the CDR3 is TGTGCCAGCTCACCAAATTGGGGCTCCTACAATGAGCAGTTCTTC. As protein: CASSPNWGSYNEQFF.

There are a few counts of this clone. Other nucleotide sequences from this sample produce the same CDR3. The genes are TRBV7-2 and TRBJ2-3; D is uncertain. This CDR3 contains 12 residues. The V end was cut by 3 bases, the J end by 4 bases, with 5 bases between. Germline values: CDR1 SGHTA, CDR2 FQGNSA. This CDR3 is CASSFGPDTQYF. For the CDR3, the DNA is TGTGCCAGCAGCTTCGGACCAGATACGCAGTATTTT.

This clone has only a few counts. The chain joins TRBV29-1 to TRBJ2-5, with D possibly TRBD1 on 6 matching bases. The better agreement between TRBJ2-7 and the DNA end casts doubt on the J call. CDR1 is SQVTM and CDR2 is ANQGSEA in the germline V gene. CDR3 size: 12 residues. The CDR3 spells CSVAQGAYEQYF. CDR3 sequence (DNA): TGCAGCGTAGCACAGGGCGCCTACGAGCAGTACTTC.

This clone turned up a few times. The rearrangement uses TRBV30 and TRBJ2-5; the match to TRBD1 covers 8 bases. Germline assignment: CDR1 GTSNPN and CDR2 SVGIG (reference sequence). Trimming cost V 0 bases and J 4 bases; bases outside gene matches: 1. The CDR3 length is 13 residues. CDR3 region: CAWSVTGGETQYF. CDR3 in DNA: TGTGCCTGGAGTGTAACAGGGGGAGAGACCCAGTACTTC.

This clone was picked up a small number of times. The chain combines TRBV25-1 with TRBJ2-7; tentative D call: TRBD2 (6 bases). Looked up from germline, CDR1 is MGHDK and CDR2 is SYGVNS. Trimming removed 2 bases at V and 5 bases at J, with 16 bases between. The CDR3 extends over 15 amino acids. CDR3 coding DNA: TGTGCCAGCAGTGAACGTACAGGCCCGGGGGACGAGCAGTACTTC. It specifies CASSERTGPGDEQYF.

V gene TRBV7-9 combines with J gene TRBJ2-7; 9 bases fit TRBD2. The CDR3 is 16 residues long. Germline lookup yields CDR1 SEHNR and CDR2 FQNEAQ (reference sequence). Trimming removed 5 bases from V and 5 bases from J; junction bases left unmatched: 13. CDR3: CASSDPAGGIANEQYF. Written as DNA, the CDR3 is TGTGCCAGCAGCGACCCGGCGGGAGGGATAGCCAACGAGCAGTACTTC.

The sample holds a few counts of this clone. This chain connects TRBV7-9 to TRBJ1-5; a possible D gene is TRBD1 (6 bases). The V gene's germline CDR1 is SEHNR and CDR2 FQNEAQ (reference sequence). The V gene lost 5 bases and the J gene lost 4 bases, with 6 bases spanning the gap. This CDR3 has 12 amino acids. DNA of the CDR3: TGTGCCAGCAGCACAGGGAATCAGCCCCAGCATTTT. Translating gives CASSTGNQPQHF. The full variable domain, its missing parts supplied by reference TRBV7-9 and TRBJ1-5, is DTGVSQNPRHKITKRGQNVTFRCDPISEHNRLYWYRQTLGQGPEFLTYFQNEAQLEKSRLLSDRFSAERPKGSFSTLEIQRTEQGDSAMYLCASSTGNQPQHFGDGTRLSIL.

The gene calls are TRBV18 and TRBJ2-4; possibly TRBD1 for D (6 bases). The CDR3 loop spans 15 amino acids. Germline loops: CDR1 KGHSH, CDR2 LQKENI. Trimming took 3 bases from V and 1 from J, leaving 10 bases between them. The CDR3 spells CASSPVGAAKNIQYF. The CDR3 nucleotides read TGTGCCAGCTCACCTGTGGGGGCGGCCAAAAACATTCAGTACTTC.